This is a list of T cell receptor beta chains from one sample in a study of T-cell reconstitution after alpha-beta-depleted transplantation in children. TCRdb re-analysed the PCR reads in MiXCR, keeping a single row per CDR3 protein. The sample carries about 480,000 distinct CDR3 sequences, 9.5% to 15% recorded once. Sequencing used PBMCs from the stem cell graft donor, obtained from the stem cell graft. The receptors come from a human donor who donated a stem cell graft to a child with combined immunodeficiency. The CDR3 runs from the conserved cysteine through the conserved F or W. The order of the fields is V gene, J gene, D gene, clone size, CDR3 protein, CDR3 DNA. A D gene is named only where the DNA matches it firmly. Rows may omit the clone size; those that give it use once, few, many or a size class.

v_call: TRBV5-1; j_call: TRBJ2-3; d_call: -; clone_size: few; cdr3_aa: CASSLGSSANTDTQYF; cdr3_nt: TGCGCCAGCAGCTTAGGTTCTAGCGCTAACACAGATACGCAGTATTTT
v_call: TRBV9; j_call: TRBJ2-1; d_call: -; clone_size: -; cdr3_aa: CASSGKAGTYNEQFF; cdr3_nt: TGTGCCAGCAGCGGGAAAGCGGGTACCTACAATGAGCAGTTCTTC
v_call: TRBV24-1; j_call: TRBJ2-1; d_call: -; clone_size: few; cdr3_aa: CATSDAGSYNEQFF; cdr3_nt: TGTGCCACCAGTGATGCGGGCTCCTACAATGAGCAGTTCTTC
v_call: TRBV20-1; j_call: TRBJ2-7; d_call: TRBD1; clone_size: few; cdr3_aa: CSATRQGADEQYF; cdr3_nt: TGCAGTGCTACCCGACAGGGGGCGGACGAGCAGTACTTC
v_call: TRBV6-4; j_call: TRBJ1-2; d_call: -; clone_size: many; cdr3_aa: CASSESPEGGYGYTF; cdr3_nt: TGTGCCAGCAGTGAGTCCCCGGAAGGGGGCTATGGCTACACCTTC
v_call: TRBV27; j_call: TRBJ1-4; d_call: TRBD1; clone_size: -; cdr3_aa: CASSPYRGGMEKLFF; cdr3_nt: TGTGCCAGCAGTCCCTACAGGGGGGGCATGGAAAAACTGTTTTTT
v_call: TRBV10-3; j_call: TRBJ2-7; d_call: TRBD2; clone_size: many; cdr3_aa: CAIREGLAESYEQYF; cdr3_nt: TGTGCCATCAGGGAGGGACTAGCGGAGTCCTACGAGCAGTACTTC
v_call: TRBV12-3/TRBV12-4; j_call: TRBJ1-1; d_call: -; clone_size: few; cdr3_aa: CASSFPGRAFF; cdr3_nt: TGTGCCAGCAGTTTCCCGGGGAGGGCTTTCTTT
v_call: TRBV7-2; j_call: TRBJ2-3; d_call: TRBD2; clone_size: few; cdr3_aa: CASSLSGAVTDTQYF; cdr3_nt: TGTGCCAGCAGCTTGAGCGGGGCGGTGACAGATACGCAGTATTTT
v_call: TRBV12-3/TRBV12-4; j_call: TRBJ2-7; d_call: -; clone_size: many; cdr3_aa: CASNMDGSYYEQYF; cdr3_nt: TGTGCCAGCAACATGGACGGGTCCTACTACGAGCAGTACTTC
v_call: TRBV5-1; j_call: TRBJ2-3; d_call: -; clone_size: -; cdr3_aa: CASSYRANTDTQYF; cdr3_nt: TGCGCCAGCAGCTACCGGGCCAACACAGATACGCAGTATTTT
v_call: TRBV11-1; j_call: TRBJ2-1; d_call: TRBD1; clone_size: many; cdr3_aa: CASSPSGQDYNEQFF; cdr3_nt: TGTGCCAGCAGCCCGTCGGGACAGGACTACAATGAGCAGTTCTTC
v_call: TRBV12-3/TRBV12-4; j_call: TRBJ2-5; d_call: -; clone_size: -; cdr3_aa: CASSPTGKETQYF; cdr3_nt: TGTGCCAGCAGCCCCACGGGGAAAGAGACCCAGTACTTC
v_call: TRBV12-3/TRBV12-4; j_call: TRBJ2-1; d_call: -; clone_size: many; cdr3_aa: CASSLGLGVEQFF; cdr3_nt: TGTGCCAGCAGTTTAGGTTTGGGGGTTGAGCAGTTCTTC
v_call: TRBV2; j_call: TRBJ1-1; d_call: -; clone_size: few; cdr3_aa: CANSGGTSGTEAFF; cdr3_nt: TGTGCCAATTCGGGTGGGACCTCGGGAACTGAAGCTTTCTTT
v_call: TRBV24-1; j_call: TRBJ1-2; d_call: -; clone_size: -; cdr3_aa: CATSEGTGNYGYTF; cdr3_nt: TGTGCCACCAGTGAAGGCACCGGGAACTATGGCTACACCTTC
v_call: TRBV29-1; j_call: TRBJ2-5; d_call: -; clone_size: few; cdr3_aa: CSVEDSEETQYF; cdr3_nt: TGCAGCGTTGAAGATTCTGAAGAGACCCAGTACTTC
v_call: TRBV12-3/TRBV12-4; j_call: TRBJ2-6; d_call: -; clone_size: -; cdr3_aa: CASKIYSGANVLTF; cdr3_nt: TGTGCCAGCAAGATTTACTCTGGGGCCAACGTCCTGACTTTC
v_call: TRBV18; j_call: TRBJ1-4; d_call: TRBD1; clone_size: few; cdr3_aa: CASSPTGDRNEKLFF; cdr3_nt: TGTGCCAGCTCTCCAACAGGGGACCGTAATGAAAAACTGTTTTTT
v_call: TRBV12-3/TRBV12-4; j_call: TRBJ2-2; d_call: TRBD2; clone_size: many; cdr3_aa: CASSTTSGSGTGELFF; cdr3_nt: TGTGCCAGCAGTACTACTAGCGGGAGTGGGACCGGGGAGCTGTTTTTT
v_call: TRBV6-6; j_call: TRBJ1-2; d_call: -; clone_size: few; cdr3_aa: CATFDSSYGYTF; cdr3_nt: TGTGCCACTTTCGACAGTTCCTATGGCTACACCTTC
v_call: TRBV24-1; j_call: TRBJ2-1; d_call: TRBD2; clone_size: few; cdr3_aa: CATSDWTSGSNEQFF; cdr3_nt: TGTGCCACCAGTGATTGGACTAGCGGGAGTAATGAGCAGTTCTTC
v_call: TRBV30; j_call: TRBJ1-6; d_call: TRBD1; clone_size: few; cdr3_aa: CAWSFSYDRGQSPLHF; cdr3_nt: TGTGCCTGGAGTTTCTCCTACGACAGGGGGCAGTCACCCCTCCACTTT
v_call: TRBV29-1; j_call: TRBJ2-3; d_call: -; clone_size: many; cdr3_aa: CSVGPASGDTQYF; cdr3_nt: TGCAGCGTTGGCCCCGCGAGCGGAGATACGCAGTATTTT
v_call: TRBV6-4; j_call: TRBJ2-1; d_call: TRBD2; clone_size: few; cdr3_aa: CASAGTSDNEQFF; cdr3_nt: TGTGCCAGCGCCGGGACTAGCGACAATGAGCAGTTCTTC
v_call: TRBV6-2/TRBV6-3; j_call: TRBJ2-7; d_call: TRBD1; clone_size: -; cdr3_aa: CASSYPNRRGTYEQYF; cdr3_nt: TGTGCCAGCAGTTACCCGAACCGCAGGGGGACCTACGAGCAGTACTTC
v_call: TRBV12-3/TRBV12-4; j_call: TRBJ2-1; d_call: -; clone_size: -; cdr3_aa: CASSTGPEQFF; cdr3_nt: TGTGCCAGCAGTACCGGGCCTGAGCAGTTCTTC
v_call: TRBV9; j_call: TRBJ2-3; d_call: -; clone_size: many; cdr3_aa: CASSARDSSTDTQYF; cdr3_nt: TGTGCCAGCAGCGCGCGGGACAGCAGCACAGATACGCAGTATTTT
v_call: TRBV29-1; j_call: TRBJ2-3; d_call: -; clone_size: many; cdr3_aa: CSVGGQVTDTQYF; cdr3_nt: TGCAGCGTTGGAGGACAAGTAACAGATACGCAGTATTTT
v_call: TRBV6-2/TRBV6-3; j_call: TRBJ1-1; d_call: -; clone_size: -; cdr3_aa: CASSLAFLNTEAFF; cdr3_nt: TGTGCCAGCAGTTTGGCGTTTCTGAACACTGAAGCTTTCTTT
v_call: TRBV11-3; j_call: TRBJ2-7; d_call: -; clone_size: few; cdr3_aa: CASSLDPSGSSYEQYF; cdr3_nt: TGTGCCAGCAGCTTAGATCCCAGCGGAAGCTCCTACGAGCAGTACTTC
v_call: TRBV20-1; j_call: TRBJ1-4; d_call: -; clone_size: few; cdr3_aa: CSASQQLNEKLFF; cdr3_nt: TGCAGTGCTAGCCAACAGCTCAATGAAAAACTGTTTTTT
v_call: TRBV3-1; j_call: TRBJ2-3; d_call: TRBD1; clone_size: many; cdr3_aa: CASSPGTGFTDTQYF; cdr3_nt: TGTGCCAGCAGCCCCGGGACAGGCTTCACAGATACGCAGTATTTT
v_call: TRBV4-3; j_call: TRBJ2-2; d_call: TRBD2; clone_size: many; cdr3_aa: CASSQDPTSGGAGDTGELFF; cdr3_nt: TGCGCCAGCAGCCAAGATCCCACAAGCGGGGGGGCCGGTGACACCGGGGAGCTGTTTTTT
v_call: TRBV3-1; j_call: TRBJ1-2; d_call: -; clone_size: few; cdr3_aa: CASSQRGGYTF; cdr3_nt: TGTGCCAGCAGCCAAAGGGGGGGCTACACCTTC
v_call: TRBV12-3/TRBV12-4; j_call: TRBJ2-1; d_call: -; clone_size: many; cdr3_aa: CASSFFRGTEQFF; cdr3_nt: TGTGCCAGCAGTTTTTTCAGGGGCACTGAGCAGTTCTTC
v_call: TRBV29-1; j_call: TRBJ2-1; d_call: -; clone_size: few; cdr3_aa: CSVLGYNEQFF; cdr3_nt: TGCAGCGTTCTGGGATACAATGAGCAGTTCTTC
v_call: TRBV4-3; j_call: TRBJ1-5; d_call: -; clone_size: -; cdr3_aa: CASSHSIAGAGGNQPQHF; cdr3_nt: TGCGCCAGCAGCCACTCAATAGCCGGGGCGGGAGGCAATCAGCCCCAGCATTTT
v_call: TRBV15; j_call: TRBJ1-1; d_call: -; clone_size: -; cdr3_aa: CATSRAQAAAPGRNTEAFF; cdr3_nt: TGTGCCACCAGCAGAGCCCAGGCCGCTGCGCCGGGGAGAAACACTGAAGCTTTCTTT
v_call: TRBV15; j_call: TRBJ1-1; d_call: -; clone_size: -; cdr3_aa: CATSLENTEAFF; cdr3_nt: TGTGCCACCAGTCTAGAGAACACTGAAGCTTTCTTT
v_call: TRBV12-3/TRBV12-4; j_call: TRBJ1-1; d_call: -; clone_size: few; cdr3_aa: CASSLAGRVEAFF; cdr3_nt: TGTGCCAGCAGTTTAGCCGGGCGAGTTGAAGCTTTCTTT
v_call: TRBV29-1; j_call: TRBJ2-7; d_call: -; clone_size: many; cdr3_aa: CSVEEENRSYEQYF; cdr3_nt: TGCAGCGTTGAAGAGGAGAACCGTTCCTACGAGCAGTACTTC
v_call: TRBV20-1; j_call: TRBJ2-7; d_call: TRBD2; clone_size: few; cdr3_aa: CSARLAGLYEQYF; cdr3_nt: TGCAGTGCTAGACTAGCGGGATTGTACGAGCAGTACTTC
v_call: TRBV2; j_call: TRBJ2-3; d_call: TRBD2; clone_size: few; cdr3_aa: CASSEAGGQHRAQYF; cdr3_nt: TGTGCCAGCAGTGAGGCGGGGGGGCAGCATAGGGCGCAGTATTTT
v_call: TRBV4-3; j_call: TRBJ2-5; d_call: -; clone_size: -; cdr3_aa: CASSQERSFETQYF; cdr3_nt: TGCGCCAGCAGCCAAGAGCGGAGCTTCGAGACCCAGTACTTC
v_call: TRBV18; j_call: TRBJ2-5; d_call: -; clone_size: -; cdr3_aa: CASSPGGRLETQYF; cdr3_nt: TGTGCCAGCTCACCGGGGGGACGGCTTGAGACCCAGTACTTC
v_call: TRBV18; j_call: TRBJ2-7; d_call: -; clone_size: -; cdr3_aa: CASSLGTQAYEQYF; cdr3_nt: TGTGCCAGCTCCCTCGGGACACAGGCCTACGAGCAGTACTTC
v_call: TRBV20-1; j_call: TRBJ2-7; d_call: TRBD1; clone_size: many; cdr3_aa: CSATGLGQGYEQYF; cdr3_nt: TGCAGTGCTACCGGACTGGGACAGGGATACGAGCAGTACTTC
v_call: TRBV6-2/TRBV6-3; j_call: TRBJ2-2; d_call: TRBD1; clone_size: few; cdr3_aa: CASSYVDRASGELFF; cdr3_nt: TGTGCCAGCAGTTACGTCGACAGGGCCAGCGGGGAGCTGTTTTTT